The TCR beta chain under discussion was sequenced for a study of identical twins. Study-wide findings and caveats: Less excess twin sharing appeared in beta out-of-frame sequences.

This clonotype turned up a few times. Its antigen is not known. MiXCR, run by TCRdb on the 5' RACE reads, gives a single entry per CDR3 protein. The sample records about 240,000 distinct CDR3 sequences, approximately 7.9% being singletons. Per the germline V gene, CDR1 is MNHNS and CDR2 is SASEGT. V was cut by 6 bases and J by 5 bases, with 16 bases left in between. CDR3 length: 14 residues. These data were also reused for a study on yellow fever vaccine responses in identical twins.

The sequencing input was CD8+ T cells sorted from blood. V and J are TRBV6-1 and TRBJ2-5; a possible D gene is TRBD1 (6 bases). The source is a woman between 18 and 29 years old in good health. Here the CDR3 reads CASSQTGFRETQYF. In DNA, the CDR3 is TGTGCCAGCAGCCAAACAGGGTTCCGGGAGACCCAGTACTTC.